These 26 T cell receptor beta chains were sequenced from one sample in a study of blood T cells in healthy people across ages. A J-beta primer mix and a sample-barcoded 5' primer were used in a second PCR of roughly 6 to 12 cycles. From the 5' RACE reads, TCRdb called clonotypes with MiXCR, one entry per CDR3 protein. The sample lists almost 1 million distinct CDR3 sequences; 51% were seen once. Sequencing was carried out using blood. The receptors originated from a woman in her sixties in good health.

The rearrangement links TRBV20-1 to TRBJ2-3; 15 nucleotides line up with TRBD2. Germline V lookup: CDR1 DFQATT, CDR2 SNEGSKA (reference sequence). Trimming removed 5 bases from V and 8 bases from J; junction bases left unmatched: 8. The CDR3 has 15 amino acids. CDR3 nucleotides: TGCAGTGCTCCAGGGGGACTAGCGGGAGGAGGTACGCAGTATTTT. Translated, it gives CSAPGGLAGGGTQYF.

The gene calls are TRBV7-2 and TRBJ1-4; 10 positions match TRBD1. V lost 3 bases to trimming and J lost 8 bases; unmatched junction nucleotides: 9. CDR1 SGHTA and CDR2 FQGNSA come from the germline V gene. The CDR3 is made up of 16 amino acids. The CDR3: CASSFSGTGAGEKLFF. CDR3 DNA sequence: TGTGCCAGCAGCTTTTCCGGGACAGGGGCGGGGGAAAAACTGTTTTTT.

The chain links TRBV5-1 to TRBJ2-1; the match to TRBD2 covers 9 bases. Germline CDR1 is SGHRS and CDR2 is YFSETQ. Losses at the gene ends were 5 bases for V and 2 bases for J; bases not matched to a gene: 11. The CDR3 loop spans 17 amino acids. The chain's CDR3 is CASRILREGLAYNEQFF. In DNA, the CDR3 is TGCGCCAGCAGAATTTTGCGGGAGGGCCTGGCCTACAATGAGCAGTTCTTC. Filled out from reference TRBV5-1 and TRBJ2-1, the complete variable domain reads KAGVTQTPRYLIKTRGQQVTLSCSPISGHRSVSWYQQTPGQGLQFLFEYFSETQRNKGNFPGRFSGRQFSNSRSEMNVSTLELGDSALYLCASRILREGLAYNEQFFGPGTRLTVL.

The J gene is TRBJ1-6, the V gene TRBV28, with D unresolved. V was pared by 8 bases and J by 7 bases, with 3 bases between. CDR3 length equals 10 residues. Per the germline V gene, CDR1 is MDHEN and CDR2 is SYDVKM. CDR3 in amino acids: CASGNSPLHF. CDR3 bases: TGTGCCAGCGGGAATTCACCCCTCCACTTT.

The chain links TRBV28 to TRBJ2-5; unclear D gene. Germline loops: CDR1 MDHEN, CDR2 SYDVKM. This CDR3 contains 13 residues. V dropped 3 bases and J dropped 2 bases, with 7 bases sitting between them. Here the CDR3 DNA reads TGTGCCAGCAGTTTCCGTTATCAAGAGACCCAGTACTTC. This gives the protein CASSFRYQETQYF.

The chain recombines TRBV28 with TRBJ2-6; D is unresolved. The CDR3 loop spans 15 amino acids. The ends were cut back, 2 bases at V and 2 bases at J, with 7 bases in the middle. Germline V CDR1 and CDR2: MDHEN, SYDVKM. The CDR3 loop reads CASSLPAPGANVLTF. The DNA of the CDR3 is TGTGCCAGCAGTTTACCAGCACCTGGGGCCAACGTCCTGACTTTC.

This clonotype was detected only once. CDR3: CASTPGTGRYNEQFF. DNA of the CDR3: TGTGCCAGCACTCCCGGGACAGGGCGCTACAATGAGCAGTTCTTC. The genes are TRBV9 and TRBJ2-1, with 9 bases identical to TRBD1. The CDR3 covers 15 residues. Germline V CDR1 and CDR2: SGDLS, YYNGEE. Trimming cost V 6 bases and J 3 bases; bases outside gene matches: 7.

This clonotype was detected a few times. This chain joins TRBV27 and TRBJ2-7, with 10 bases matching TRBD1. This CDR3 has 15 amino acids. Germline assignment: CDR1 MNHEY and CDR2 SMNVEV (reference sequence). The V and J ends lost 6 bases and 1 base, in that order; junction bases with no gene match: 6. CDR3: CASRSPGQGSYEQYF. The DNA of the CDR3 is TGTGCCAGCAGGTCACCGGGACAGGGGTCCTACGAGCAGTACTTC.

There are a few counts of this clonotype. The chain employs TRBV20-1 and TRBJ2-1; TRBD2 matches 7 bases. The CDR3 runs to 13 residues. Per germline, CDR1 DFQATT and CDR2 SNEGSKA (reference sequence). Losses at the gene ends were 4 bases for V and 3 bases for J; bases not matched to a gene: 3. The CDR3 nucleotides read TGCAGTGCTACTCGCGGGAGCTACAATGAGCAGTTCTTC. Amino acids: CSATRGSYNEQFF.

For this clonotype: One base away lies a much larger clone, so this may be a sequencing read error. V and J are TRBV11-2 and TRBJ2-2; weak D call: TRBD1 (6 bases). V was clipped by 8 bases and J by 7 bases, with 14 bases between them. Germline lookup yields CDR1 SGHAT and CDR2 FQNNGV. This CDR3 region has 13 residues. The CDR3 loop is CASAPTGFGELFF. As DNA, the CDR3 is TGTGCCAGCGCCCCGACAGGTTTCGGGGAGCTGTTTTTT.

V is TRBV5-1 and J is TRBJ2-3; 8 nucleotides match TRBD2. From germline, CDR1 is SGHRS and CDR2 YFSETQ. Germline trimming cut 6 bases from V and 1 base from J; bases unmatched to any gene: 13. This CDR3 has 17 residues. The CDR3 is CASTVLSGAGGTDTQYF. The CDR3 coding sequence is TGCGCCAGCACCGTCCTGAGCGGAGCGGGGGGCACAGATACGCAGTATTTT.

This clonotype came up a few times. The rearrangement links TRBV6-2 or TRBV6-3 to TRBJ2-1; 11 bases fit TRBD2. Germline values: CDR1 MNHEY, CDR2 SVGEGT. Trimming cost V 0 bases and J 6 bases; bases outside gene matches: 1. This CDR3 spans 15 amino acids. CDR3 protein: CASSYSGLAGNEQFF. Written as DNA, the CDR3 is TGTGCCAGCAGTTACTCAGGACTAGCGGGCAATGAGCAGTTCTTC.

The rearrangement joins TRBV24-1 to TRBJ2-1; no definite D call. Germline V gene lookup returns CDR1 KGHDR and CDR2 SFDVKD. The ends were cut back, 2 bases at V and 0 bases at J, with 19 bases in the middle. The CDR3 has 19 residues. The CDR3 protein is CATSDSWGQSDVSYNEQFF. DNA for the CDR3: TGTGCCACCAGTGATTCGTGGGGTCAGTCCGACGTCTCCTACAATGAGCAGTTCTTC.

V gene TRBV7-2 combines with J gene TRBJ2-7; the match to TRBD2 covers 9 bases. The V and J ends lost 7 bases and 1 base, in that order; junction bases with no gene match: 8. The germline V gene has CDR1 SGHTA and CDR2 FQGNSA. There are 15 residues in the CDR3. CDR3 amino acids: CASTRETSGSYEQYF. The CDR3 region has the DNA TGTGCCAGCACCCGGGAGACTAGCGGATCCTACGAGCAGTACTTC.

This chain links TRBV3-1 with TRBJ2-5; TRBD1 matches at 7 bases. V lost 2 bases to trimming and J lost 3 bases; unmatched junction nucleotides: 6. The CDR3 covers 15 residues. Per the germline V gene, CDR1 is LGHDT and CDR2 is YNNKEL (reference sequence). In DNA form, the CDR3 reads TGTGCCAGCAGCCAACAGCCAGACAGGGAAGAGACCCAGTACTTC. Translation gives CASSQQPDREETQYF.

The J gene is TRBJ2-4, the V gene TRBV20-1; D is unclear. V lost 2 bases and J 13 bases, leaving 18 bases between the germline ends. The CDR3 has 13 amino acids. CDR1 DFQATT and CDR2 SNEGSKA come from the germline V gene (reference sequence). CDR3 residues: CSARNNPITEQYF. CDR3 sequence (DNA): TGCAGTGCTAGAAATAACCCAATTACGGAGCAGTACTTC.

This clonotype was counted between two and nine times. This chain links TRBV18 with TRBJ2-3; D is unresolved. V lost 0 bases to trimming and J lost 4 bases, with 8 bases between them. This CDR3 is built from 14 residues. The germline gives CDR1 KGHSH, CDR2 LQKENI. The CDR3 reads CASSPPIGSDTQYF. Written as DNA, the CDR3 is TGTGCCAGCTCACCACCTATAGGGTCAGATACGCAGTATTTT.

The chain is built from TRBV5-1 and TRBJ2-1; the D gene is possibly TRBD1 (5 bases). CDR3 length: 14 amino acids. Trimming stripped 4 bases from V and 5 bases from J, with 13 bases between. Germline V gene data show CDR1 as SGHRS and CDR2 as YFSETQ. Here the CDR3 reads CASSRRGRDNEQFF. CDR3 coding DNA: TGCGCCAGCAGCCGAAGAGGCAGGGACAATGAGCAGTTCTTC.

This chain uses TRBV7-6 with TRBJ1-1; D not certain. The CDR3 runs to 14 residues. With 4 bases removed from V and 1 base from J, the gap between germline ends came to 10 bases. Germline CDR1 SGHVS, CDR2 FNYEAQ. Here the CDR3 DNA reads TGTGCCAGCAGCTCGGATAGGAGGAACACTGAAGCTTTCTTT. Its protein product is CASSSDRRNTEAFF.

V usage is TRBV12-3 or TRBV12-4 and J usage is TRBJ2-1; D gene unclear. The CDR3 has 11 amino acids. V was trimmed by 2 bases and J by 13 bases, leaving 9 bases between them. The CDR3 sequence: CASSLLDTQFF. Written as DNA, the CDR3 is TGTGCCAGCAGTTTATTGGATACACAGTTCTTC.

In this sample, this clonotype turned up a few times. V gene TRBV20-1 combines with J gene TRBJ2-1; D is perhaps TRBD1 (5 bases). CDR1 DFQATT and CDR2 SNEGSKA come from the germline V gene (reference sequence). V was clipped by 2 bases and J by 5 bases, with 10 bases between them. The CDR3 has 13 amino acids. CDR3 loop: CSARQGGDNEQFF. In DNA form, the CDR3 reads TGCAGTGCTAGACAGGGCGGCGACAATGAGCAGTTCTTC.

This clonotype appeared a single time. The chain links TRBV30 to TRBJ1-4; 8 nucleotides line up with TRBD1. J gave up 8 bases and V 4 bases, and 6 bases lay outside the gene matches. Per the germline V gene, CDR1 is GTSNPN and CDR2 is SVGIG (reference sequence). The length of the CDR3 is 13 residues. The CDR3 is CAWTRQGNEKLFF. The CDR3 region has the DNA TGTGCCTGGACCCGACAGGGGAACGAAAAACTGTTTTTT.

This chain's CDR3 is CASSLMSSGSLQGNEQFF. CDR3 DNA sequence: TGCGCCAGCAGCTTGATGAGTAGCGGGAGTCTGCAGGGCAATGAGCAGTTCTTC. The V and J genes are TRBV5-1 and TRBJ2-1, with 9 bases aligning to TRBD2. V lost 1 base and J lost 6; bases outside the gene matches: 14. The CDR3 sequence is 18 residues long. The germline gives CDR1 SGHRS, CDR2 YFSETQ. Full variable domain (outside the CDR3, taken from reference TRBV5-1 and TRBJ2-1): KAGVTQTPRYLIKTRGQQVTLSCSPISGHRSVSWYQQTPGQGLQFLFEYFSETQRNKGNFPGRFSGRQFSNSRSEMNVSTLELGDSALYLCASSLMSSGSLQGNEQFFGPGTRLTVL.

The chain joins TRBV7-2 to TRBJ2-7; D gene unclear. Trimming removed 1 base at V and 6 bases at J, with 13 bases between. The CDR3 consists of 14 residues. Germline lookup yields CDR1 SGHTA and CDR2 FQGNSA. The CDR3 loop reads CASSLGSATSEQYF. As DNA, the CDR3 is TGTGCCAGCAGCTTAGGGTCCGCGACGTCCGAGCAGTACTTC.

This clonotype was seen a few times. The V and J genes are TRBV6-2 or TRBV6-3 and TRBJ2-7; 10 bases fit TRBD1. The CDR3 contains 15 residues. Germline V gene sequence: CDR1 MNHEY, CDR2 SVGEGT. V was pared by 5 bases and J by 0 bases, with 4 bases of the junction left unmatched. CDR3 sequence reads: CASSPGTGASYEQYF. CDR3 nucleotides: TGTGCCAGCAGTCCCGGGACAGGGGCCTCCTACGAGCAGTACTTC.

This clonotype has a handful of counts. The chain employs TRBV12-3 or TRBV12-4 and TRBJ2-7; 8 bases align to TRBD2. J lost 0 bases, V lost 8 bases, and 6 bases had no gene match. The CDR3 length is 14 residues. In nucleotides, the CDR3 is TGTGCCAGCTCTAGCGGGCATAGCTCCTACGAGCAGTACTTC. Translating gives CASSSGHSSYEQYF.